One sample yielded the 13 T cell receptor beta chains listed below, sequenced in a study of Ad26.COV2.S vaccination and SARS-CoV-2 variants. The sample's treatment: 19 received Ad26.COV2.S at low or high dose, single or two shots; 5 received placebo; per-sample allocation not given. Sampling was done on day 63 after the first vaccine or placebo injection. Profiling relied on immunoSEQ multiplex PCR, and the TCRdb table lists in-frame clones only, not all of them. The data show over 400,000 clones, nearly 90% seen once. This sample comprised peripheral blood, obtained in a trial of Ad26.COV2.S vaccine versus placebo. The receptor source for this set is a person aged 18-65 years who received the Ad26.COV2.S COVID-19 vaccine or a placebo.

The chain uses TRBV6-5 and TRBJ2-7; no firm D call. V shed 6 bases and J shed 2 bases, with 17 bases lying between them. The germline CDR1 and CDR2 sequences are MNHEY and SVGAGI. The CDR3 contains 15 residues. The CDR3 sequence is CASRAPRPLPYEQYV. The DNA of the CDR3 is TGTGCCAGCAGAGCCCCGCGGCCCCTTCCCTACGAGCAGTACGTC.

The chain's CDR3 is CAWSVREGFLAPFEQYF. CDR3 coding DNA: TGTGCCTGGAGTGTACGGGAAGGGTTCCTAGCCCCATTCGAGCAGTACTTC. The chain recombines TRBV30 with TRBJ2-7; tentatively, D is TRBD2 (5 bases). Germline CDR1 GTSNPN, CDR2 SVGIG (reference sequence). V lost 0 bases, J lost 6 bases, and 24 bases lay in between. The CDR3 loop spans 17 amino acids.

The genes are TRBV6-4 and TRBJ2-1, with 14 positions matching TRBD2. CDR3 length: 18 residues. V lost 1 base and J lost 7; bases outside the gene matches: 9. CDR1 and CDR2 (germline): MRHNA, SNTAGT. The CDR3 DNA sequence: TGTGCCAGCAGTGACTTGGGACCGGGACTAGCGGGAGCAAATGAGCAGTTCTTC. This codes for CASSDLGPGLAGANEQFF.

Comments on this clone: The same CDR3 arises from other DNA sequences in this sample as well. The rearrangement links TRBV18 to TRBJ1-1; D gene uncertain. Germline loops: CDR1 KGHSH, CDR2 LQKENI. V lost 1 base and J 5 bases, leaving 8 bases between the germline ends. The CDR3 totals 13 residues. In DNA form, the CDR3 reads TGTGCCAGCTCACCACTCTCTGGGACTGAAGCTTTCTTT. Amino acids: CASSPLSGTEAFF. The complete variable domain, with remaining parts taken from reference TRBV18 and TRBJ1-1, reads NAGVMQNPRHLVRRRGQEARLRCSPMKGHSHVYWYRQLPEEGLKFMVYLQKENIIDESGMPKERFSAEFPKEGPSILRIQQVVRGDSAAYFCASSPLSGTEAFFGQGTRLTVV.

V gene TRBV6-5 combines with J gene TRBJ1-3; tentatively, D is TRBD1 (5 bases). V was cut by 4 bases and J by 0 bases, with 7 bases left in between. Germline CDR1 and CDR2: MNHEY and SVGAGI. CDR3 length: 14 residues. DNA of the CDR3: TGTGCCAGCAGTTCAGGGTCCTCTGGAAACACCATATATTTT. This codes for CASSSGSSGNTIYF.

V and J are TRBV5-1 and TRBJ2-3, with D maybe TRBD1 (6 bases). Trimming shortened V by 4 bases and J by 4 bases, and 13 bases separated the two germline ends. Germline CDR1 reads SGHRS; CDR2 reads YFSETQ. The CDR3 spans 14 residues. The CDR3 region has the DNA TGCGCCAGCAGCCAGGGGTCCAGCCCAGATACGCAGTATTTT. This gives the protein CASSQGSSPDTQYF.

Here the CDR3 DNA reads TGTGCCAGCAGCTTAGGCAGGGGGCCCTACGAGCAGTACGTC. Residues: CASSLGRGPYEQYV. This rearrangement joins TRBV5-4 to TRBJ2-7, with 8 bases identical to TRBD1. The V segment lost 2 bases and the J segment 2 bases; nucleotides outside the gene matches: 3. The CDR3 extends over 14 amino acids. Germline CDR1 and CDR2: SGHNT and YYREEE (reference sequence).

The chain links TRBV6-6 to TRBJ2-3; 11 nucleotides align to TRBD2. The ends lost 5 bases at V and 2 bases at J; junction bases unmatched: 12. The CDR3 extends over 18 amino acids. The germline gives CDR1 MNHNY, CDR2 SVGAGI (reference sequence). CDR3 loop: CASSLAGGWSRDTDTQYF. In DNA form, the CDR3 reads TGTGCCAGCAGTCTAGCGGGGGGATGGTCGAGAGACACAGATACGCAGTATTTT.

The chain couples TRBV4-1 to TRBJ2-7, with 7 bases lining up with TRBD1. V was pared by 2 bases and J by 3 bases, with 13 bases of the junction left unmatched. Germline CDR1 and CDR2: MGHRA and YSYEKL. The CDR3 is 17 residues long. The CDR3 DNA follows: TGCGCCAGCAGCCAAAACCTTCCACGGGACAGAAGCTACGAGCAGTACTTC. As protein: CASSQNLPRDRSYEQYF.

This clone has just a few counts. V gene TRBV5-6 combines with J gene TRBJ1-2, with 8 nucleotides matching TRBD1. The CDR3 sequence is 14 residues long. The germline gives CDR1 SGHDT, CDR2 YYEEEE. Losses at the gene ends were 2 bases for V and 2 bases for J; bases not matched to a gene: 2. The DNA of the CDR3 is TGTGCCAGCAGCTTCGGGGACAGGAACTATGGCTACACCTTC. Amino acids: CASSFGDRNYGYTF.

This clone was seen just once. The V and J genes are TRBV6-6 and TRBJ1-5; D is possibly TRBD1 (6 bases). CDR1 and CDR2 (germline): MNHNY, SVGAGI (reference sequence). The CDR3 covers 16 residues. V lost 6 bases to trimming and J lost 4 bases, with 19 bases between them. The CDR3 here is CASSGRGQGGNQPQHF. Written as DNA, the CDR3 is TGTGCCAGCAGCGGGCGGGGGCAGGGCGGAAATCAGCCCCAGCATTTT.

CDR3 bases: TGTGCCATCAGTGATCGGGAGACCCAGTACTTC. The encoded protein is CAISDRETQYF. The chain joins TRBV10-3 to TRBJ2-5; no clear D. CDR3 size: 11 residues. V shed 3 bases and J shed 5 bases, with 4 bases lying between them. Germline CDR1 ENHRY, CDR2 SYGVKD.

The chain joins TRBV19 to TRBJ2-3; TRBD1 matches 7 bases. Germline lookup yields CDR1 LNHDA and CDR2 SQIVND (reference sequence). Trimming removed 6 bases from V and 2 bases from J; junction bases left unmatched: 5. This CDR3 region has 14 residues. The CDR3 region has the DNA TGTGCCAGTAGCCAGGGGGTCTCCACAGATACGCAGTATTTT. Protein sequence: CASSQGVSTDTQYF.